A selection of T cell receptor beta chains follows, all from one sample in a study of shared clonotypes between healthy human individuals. Method: immunoSEQ multiplex PCR; TCRdb's copy keeps in-frame clones and lacks some. Of about 2 million clones in the sample, 85% to 95% are singletons; the top ten hold 0.1% to 0.15%. Sequencing was carried out using naive CD4+ T cells sorted from blood. Receptor source: a man between 18 and 35 years old in good health. Each CDR3 is given with its conserved first and last residue. Fields, in order: V gene, clone size, CDR3 length, J gene, D gene, CDR3 protein, CDR3 DNA. The D gene is left open where the match is weak. Expanded clones get a size class; other rows say once, few or many, or leave the size out.

v_gene: TRBV7-6
abundance: .
len: 13
j_gene: TRBJ2-6
d_gene: .
CDR3aa: CASSFTGANVLTF
CDR3nt: TGTGCCAGCAGCTTTACTGGGGCCAACGTCCTGACTTTC

v_gene: TRBV7-8
abundance: .
len: 16
j_gene: TRBJ2-7
d_gene: .
CDR3aa: CASRQFTGGSAYEQYF
CDR3nt: TGTGCCAGCAGACAATTCACAGGCGGTAGCGCCTACGAGCAGTACTTC

v_gene: TRBV27
abundance: .
len: 15
j_gene: TRBJ2-7
d_gene: TRBD1
CDR3aa: CASSLMAGGWGEQYF
CDR3nt: TGTGCCAGCAGTTTAATGGCAGGGGGATGGGGGGAGCAGTACTTC

v_gene: TRBV7-2
abundance: .
len: 15
j_gene: TRBJ1-1
d_gene: .
CDR3aa: CASSPNSYVIAEAFF
CDR3nt: TGTGCCAGCAGCCCCAATAGCTATGTCATCGCTGAAGCTTTCTTT

v_gene: TRBV7-2
abundance: .
len: 14
j_gene: TRBJ1-2
d_gene: .
CDR3aa: CASSLRDTGYGYTF
CDR3nt: TGTGCCAGCAGCTTAAGGGACACAGGCTATGGCTACACCTTC

v_gene: TRBV5-1
abundance: .
len: 14
j_gene: TRBJ2-2
d_gene: .
CDR3aa: CASSLRDGDGELFF
CDR3nt: TGCGCCAGCAGCTTGCGGGACGGGGACGGGGAGCTGTTTTTT

v_gene: TRBV11-2
abundance: .
len: 16
j_gene: TRBJ2-1
d_gene: TRBD2
CDR3aa: CASSPRLAETHNEQFF
CDR3nt: TGTGCCAGCAGCCCCCGGCTAGCGGAGACACACAATGAGCAGTTCTTC

v_gene: TRBV28
abundance: .
len: 14
j_gene: TRBJ2-2
d_gene: .
CDR3aa: CASSFRSNTGELFF
CDR3nt: TGTGCCAGCAGTTTTCGGAGCAACACCGGGGAGCTGTTTTTT

v_gene: TRBV9
abundance: .
len: 13
j_gene: TRBJ2-2
d_gene: .
CDR3aa: CASSALWGRELFF
CDR3nt: TGTGCCAGCAGCGCCCTCTGGGGGAGGGAGCTGTTTTTT

v_gene: TRBV7-2
abundance: .
len: 16
j_gene: TRBJ2-1
d_gene: .
CDR3aa: CASSLSGGTLGNEQFF
CDR3nt: TGTGCCAGCAGCTTATCTGGCGGGACCCTGGGTAATGAGCAGTTCTTC

v_gene: TRBV30
abundance: .
len: 13
j_gene: TRBJ1-1
d_gene: .
CDR3aa: CAWSDYMNTEAFF
CDR3nt: TGTGCCTGGAGTGACTATATGAACACTGAAGCTTTCTTT

v_gene: TRBV28
abundance: .
len: 14
j_gene: TRBJ1-2
d_gene: .
CDR3aa: CASSSGIRSYGYTF
CDR3nt: TGTGCCAGCAGTTCAGGGATAAGGAGCTATGGCTACACCTTC

v_gene: TRBV6-1
abundance: .
len: 14
j_gene: TRBJ2-7
d_gene: .
CDR3aa: CASSQGFTSEGQYF
CDR3nt: TGTGCCAGCAGCCAGGGTTTTACCAGTGAGGGGCAGTACTTC

v_gene: TRBV30
abundance: .
len: 15
j_gene: TRBJ2-1
d_gene: TRBD2
CDR3aa: CAWSLPGLASNEQFF
CDR3nt: TGTGCCTGGAGTCTACCGGGACTAGCGAGCAATGAGCAGTTCTTC

v_gene: TRBV7-2
abundance: .
len: 13
j_gene: TRBJ2-1
d_gene: .
CDR3aa: CASNNKDYNEQFF
CDR3nt: TGTGCCAGCAACAATAAAGACTACAATGAGCAGTTCTTC

v_gene: TRBV19
abundance: .
len: 18
j_gene: TRBJ1-5
d_gene: .
CDR3aa: CASSIAGGVKGGNQPQHF
CDR3nt: TGTGCCAGTAGTATAGCTGGGGGCGTGAAGGGAGGAAATCAGCCCCAGCATTTT

v_gene: TRBV28
abundance: .
len: 15
j_gene: TRBJ2-7
d_gene: .
CDR3aa: CASSPPTVGSYEQYF
CDR3nt: TGTGCCAGCAGTCCCCCTACGGTAGGGTCCTACGAGCAGTACTTC

v_gene: TRBV11-2
abundance: .
len: 15
j_gene: TRBJ2-2
d_gene: .
CDR3aa: CASSFNREGTGELFF
CDR3nt: TGTGCCAGCAGCTTTAACAGGGAGGGCACCGGGGAGCTGTTTTTT

v_gene: TRBV28
abundance: .
len: 13
j_gene: TRBJ1-4
d_gene: TRBD1
CDR3aa: CASTEQGREKLFF
CDR3nt: TGTGCCAGCACGGAACAGGGGAGGGAAAAACTGTTTTTT

v_gene: TRBV6-6
abundance: .
len: 13
j_gene: TRBJ2-2
d_gene: TRBD1
CDR3aa: CAIGTGNTGELFF
CDR3nt: TGTGCCATCGGGACAGGGAACACCGGGGAGCTGTTTTTT

v_gene: TRBV11-2
abundance: .
len: 17
j_gene: TRBJ2-4
d_gene: .
CDR3aa: CASSPGRRLEAKNIQYF
CDR3nt: TGTGCCAGCAGCCCCGGGAGACGATTAGAAGCCAAAAACATTCAGTACTTC

v_gene: TRBV6-6
abundance: .
len: 16
j_gene: TRBJ1-5
d_gene: .
CDR3aa: CASSYELQGGYQPQHF
CDR3nt: TGTGCCAGCAGTTACGAGTTACAGGGTGGATATCAGCCCCAGCATTTT

v_gene: TRBV5-6
abundance: .
len: 13
j_gene: TRBJ2-2
d_gene: .
CDR3aa: CASITGLSGELFF
CDR3nt: TGTGCCAGCATCACTGGACTTTCCGGGGAGCTGTTTTTT

v_gene: TRBV11-2
abundance: .
len: 15
j_gene: TRBJ2-5
d_gene: TRBD2
CDR3aa: CASSRGSLSGETQYF
CDR3nt: TGTGCCAGCAGCCGCGGGAGTCTCTCGGGGGAGACCCAGTACTTC

v_gene: TRBV4-3
abundance: once
len: 17
j_gene: TRBJ2-6
d_gene: .
CDR3aa: CASSQDFTVSGANVLTF
CDR3nt: TGCGCCAGCAGCCAAGACTTTACCGTCTCTGGGGCCAACGTCCTGACTTTC

v_gene: TRBV15
abundance: once
len: 15
j_gene: TRBJ1-2
d_gene: .
CDR3aa: CATSRDPQGGSGYTF
CDR3nt: TGTGCCACCAGCAGAGATCCGCAGGGTGGGTCTGGCTACACCTTC

v_gene: TRBV29-1
abundance: .
len: 13
j_gene: TRBJ1-1
d_gene: .
CDR3aa: CSVVRTENTEAFF
CDR3nt: TGCAGCGTTGTTCGGACAGAGAACACTGAAGCTTTCTTT

v_gene: TRBV29-1
abundance: once
len: 19
j_gene: TRBJ2-7
d_gene: TRBD2
CDR3aa: CSVEVPPGTSGYTPYEQYF
CDR3nt: TGCAGCGTTGAAGTCCCACCGGGGACTAGCGGGTACACTCCCTACGAGCAGTACTTC

v_gene: TRBV9
abundance: .
len: 15
j_gene: TRBJ2-3
d_gene: .
CDR3aa: CASSGGDRSTDTQYF
CDR3nt: TGTGCCAGCAGCGGGGGGGACAGAAGCACAGATACGCAGTATTTT

v_gene: TRBV9
abundance: .
len: 17
j_gene: TRBJ1-2
d_gene: TRBD1
CDR3aa: CASSVDSGTGKTGGYTF
CDR3nt: TGTGCCAGCAGCGTAGATTCCGGGACAGGGAAGACCGGTGGCTACACCTTC

v_gene: TRBV7-3
abundance: .
len: 15
j_gene: TRBJ2-5
d_gene: .
CDR3aa: CASSLGFTGKETQYF
CDR3nt: TGTGCCAGCAGCTTAGGATTTACGGGAAAAGAGACCCAGTACTTC

v_gene: TRBV2
abundance: .
len: 16
j_gene: TRBJ1-6
d_gene: TRBD1
CDR3aa: CASSPEGGQGYSPLHF
CDR3nt: TGTGCCAGCAGCCCGGAGGGGGGACAGGGGTATTCACCCCTCCACTTT

v_gene: TRBV4-1
abundance: .
len: 13
j_gene: TRBJ2-5
d_gene: TRBD1
CDR3aa: CASSYRGFETQYF
CDR3nt: TGCGCCAGCAGCTACAGGGGGTTCGAGACCCAGTACTTC

v_gene: TRBV11-3
abundance: once
len: 14
j_gene: TRBJ2-2
d_gene: .
CDR3aa: CASSLLGNTGELFF
CDR3nt: TGTGCCAGCAGCTTGTTAGGGAATACCGGGGAGCTGTTTTTT

v_gene: TRBV10-1
abundance: .
len: 14
j_gene: TRBJ2-1
d_gene: TRBD2
CDR3aa: CASSDRGGLNEQFF
CDR3nt: TGCGCCAGCAGTGACCGGGGGGGCCTCAATGAGCAGTTCTTC

v_gene: TRBV6-6
abundance: .
len: 16
j_gene: TRBJ1-3
d_gene: .
CDR3aa: CASSYSKQGEGNTIYF
CDR3nt: TGTGCCAGCAGTTACTCGAAACAGGGTGAAGGAAACACCATATATTTT

v_gene: TRBV5-6
abundance: .
len: 15
j_gene: TRBJ2-3
d_gene: .
CDR3aa: CASSNSDTSTDTQYF
CDR3nt: TGTGCCAGCAGCAACTCAGACACAAGCACAGATACGCAGTATTTT

v_gene: TRBV5-1
abundance: .
len: 11
j_gene: TRBJ2-3
d_gene: .
CDR3aa: CASSQEDTQYF
CDR3nt: TGCGCCAGCAGCCAGGAGGATACGCAGTATTTT

v_gene: TRBV7-2
abundance: few
len: 13
j_gene: TRBJ1-2
d_gene: .
CDR3aa: CASTLGPREGYTF
CDR3nt: TGTGCCAGCACCCTGGGACCCCGAGAGGGCTACACCTTC